These 24 T cell receptor beta chains were sequenced from one sample in a study. Cells sorted as Tregs were CD4+, CD25+ and CD127-/low. TCRdb reanalysed the 5' RACE reads using MiXCR and keeps one entry per CDR3 protein. This sample has around 10,000 distinct CDR3 sequences, with 15% to 20% found just once. The sequenced sample consisted of Tregs sorted from a lymph node. Receptors originate from a female donor with breast cancer.

A remark on this clonotype: One end of the junction fails to match germline, which may point to a read error. The rearrangement uses TRBV29-1 and TRBJ2-2; TRBD2 aligns across 10 bases. The germline V gene encodes CDR1 SQVTM and CDR2 ANQGSEA. This CDR3 contains 17 residues. This CDR3 reads CSVEEASGRFSTGEQFF. The DNA of the CDR3 is TGCAGCGTTGAAGAAGCTAGCGGGAGATTTAGCACCGGGGAGCAGTTTTTT.

This clonotype was seen at least ten times. The chain employs TRBV7-2 and TRBJ2-7; D not resolved. V lost 0 bases to trimming and J lost 4 bases, with 10 bases between them. Germline CDR1 is SGHTA and CDR2 is FQGNSA. This CDR3 is built from 14 residues. This CDR3 is CASSLASSIYEQYF. The CDR3 DNA is TGTGCCAGCAGCTTAGCGAGCAGCATATACGAGCAGTACTTC.

This clonotype was seen at least ten times. This rearrangement joins TRBV6-1 to TRBJ1-1; D possibly corresponds to TRBD1 (6 bases). Germline V CDR1 and CDR2: MNHNS, SASEGT. V lost 0 bases, J lost 3 bases, and 8 bases lay in between. The CDR3 runs to 14 residues. In nucleotides, the CDR3 is TGTGCCAGCAGTGAAGCGTGGGGGCACACTGAAGCTTTCTTT. It translates to CASSEAWGHTEAFF.

This clonotype was seen more than once but under ten times. V usage is TRBV11-3 and J usage is TRBJ1-1; D call uncertain. V gave up 5 bases and J gave up 0 bases, with 13 bases separating them. Per germline, CDR1 SGHNT and CDR2 YENEEA. This CDR3 comprises 15 residues. CDR3 nucleotides: TGTGCCAGCAGCCACAGACATGGACTGAACACTGAAGCTTTCTTT. Translating it yields CASSHRHGLNTEAFF.

By share, this clonotype counts as medium-sized. The chain has TRBV10-3 and TRBJ1-1; D ambiguous. Germline V gives CDR1 ENHRY, CDR2 SYGVKD. Trimming cost V 3 bases and J 5 bases, with 13 bases left between them. CDR3 length: 14 residues. CDR3: CAISDPEGRTEAFF. The CDR3 DNA reads TGTGCCATCAGTGACCCGGAAGGGAGAACTGAAGCTTTCTTT.

This clonotype came up a few times. The J gene is TRBJ2-1, the V gene TRBV24-1, with 10 bases that match TRBD2. This CDR3 is 19 amino acids long. In germline, CDR1 is KGHDR, CDR2 SFDVKD. Trimming took 4 bases from V and 7 from J; bases not matched to a gene: 18. Written as DNA, the CDR3 is TGTGCCACCAGTGAGTGGACAGGGAGATATGCTAGCGGGAGTAATGAGCAGTTCTTC. Its translation: CATSEWTGRYASGSNEQFF.

This chain connects TRBV5-4 to TRBJ2-2; D possibly uses TRBD1 or TRBD2 (5 bases each). The V gene lost 4 bases and the J gene lost 0 bases, with 13 bases spanning the gap. The CDR3 runs 16 residues. CDR1 and CDR2 from the germline V gene are SGHNT and YYREEE (reference sequence). The CDR3 DNA follows: TGTGCCAGCAGCCCGGGACGGGCGGCGAACACCGGGGAGCTGTTTTTT. As protein: CASSPGRAANTGELFF.

In this sample, this clonotype turned up many times. The rearrangement joins TRBV11-2 to TRBJ2-4, with D uncertain. Germline assignment: CDR1 SGHAT and CDR2 FQNNGV. Trimming took off 4 bases at V and 8 bases at J, with 18 bases between the two ends. The CDR3 consists of 15 residues. The CDR3 region is CASSSPRVVGYIQYF. As DNA, the CDR3 is TGTGCCAGCAGCTCGCCCCGAGTTGTAGGGTACATTCAGTACTTC. The complete variable domain, with remaining parts taken from reference TRBV11-2 and TRBJ2-4, reads EAGVAQSPRYKIIEKRQSVAFWCNPISGHATLYWYQQILGQGPKLLIQFQNNGVVDDSQLPKDRFSAERLKGVDSTLKIQPAKLEDSAVYLCASSSPRVVGYIQYFGAGTRLSVL.

This clonotype is medium-sized by share. The chain employs TRBV2 and TRBJ2-1; 11 bases map to TRBD2. This CDR3 has 14 residues. The V and J ends lost 7 bases and 10 bases, in that order; junction bases with no gene match: 9. Looked up from germline, CDR1 is SNHLY and CDR2 is FYNNEI. The CDR3 sequence: CASKGGTSGGEQFF. The CDR3 DNA sequence: TGTGCCAGCAAGGGAGGGACTAGCGGAGGAGAGCAGTTCTTC.

In its sample, this clonotype was seen many times. The chain uses TRBV12-3 or TRBV12-4 and TRBJ2-7; 8 nucleotides line up with TRBD2. The CDR3 has 14 amino acids. With 6 bases clipped from V and 2 bases from J, the junction kept 6 bases outside the gene matches. The CDR3 nucleotides are TGTGCCAGCAGACGGGAGGGAGCCACCTACGAGCAGTACTTC. It specifies CASRREGATYEQYF.

This clonotype was recorded many times. The chain combines TRBV10-2 with TRBJ2-4; D is unclear. Germline V gives CDR1 WSHSY, CDR2 SAAADI. The CDR3 loop spans 15 amino acids. Trimming took 8 bases from V and 0 from J, leaving 14 bases between them. The CDR3 DNA reads TGCGCCAGCTCAGAAAGGGTTTTAGCCAAAAACATTCAGTACTTC. Its protein is CASSERVLAKNIQYF.

Ten or more counts support this clonotype. The CDR3 protein is CASSLGHPRGEQYF. The DNA for the CDR3 is TGCGCCAGCAGCCTGGGACACCCGCGGGGTGAGCAGTATTTT. V usage is TRBV5-1 and J usage is TRBJ2-3; D may be TRBD1 or TRBD2 (6 bases each). The germline V and J ends were trimmed by 4 bases and 11 bases, with 20 bases remaining between them. In germline, CDR1 is SGHRS, CDR2 YFSETQ. The CDR3 is 14 amino acids.

This rearrangement joins TRBV12-2 to TRBJ1-1; the D call in the table, TRBD1, was not verified against the DNA. TRBV12-2 counts as a pseudogene. This CDR3 contains 16 residues. CDR3 sequence: CASRLPDRGLDTEAFF. The DNA for the CDR3 is TGTGCAAGTCGCTTACCGGACCGGGGGCTTGACACTGAAGCTTTCTTT.

This clonotype has ten or more counts. V gene TRBV7-2 combines with J gene TRBJ2-1; TRBD2 agrees at 7 bases. Germline V gene lookup returns CDR1 SGHTA and CDR2 FQGNSA. V lost 3 bases and J lost 6; bases outside the gene matches: 2. The CDR3 runs 13 residues. The CDR3 here is CASSFRTSNEQFF. The CDR3 bases are TGTGCCAGCAGCTTCCGGACTAGCAATGAGCAGTTCTTC.

This clonotype was recorded at least ten times. The J gene is TRBJ2-3, the V gene TRBV12-3 or TRBV12-4; 10 bases agree with TRBD1. There are 14 residues in the CDR3. J was trimmed by 4 bases and V by 6 bases; bases with no gene match: 4. The CDR3 sequence is CASSLTGGADTQYF. Written as DNA, the CDR3 is TGTGCCAGCAGCCTGACAGGGGGCGCAGATACGCAGTATTTT.

In this sample, this clonotype turned up many times. The chain uses TRBV5-5 and TRBJ1-2; 7 bases fit TRBD1. This CDR3 contains 15 residues. Trimming took 4 bases from V and 2 from J; bases not matched to a gene: 8. Germline assignment: CDR1 SGHKS and CDR2 YYEKEE (reference sequence). The CDR3 loop is CASSRQGQTNYGYTF. The CDR3 DNA follows: TGTGCCAGCAGCCGACAGGGACAAACCAACTATGGCTACACCTTC.

This clonotype is classed as medium-sized. The V call is TRBV7-2, the J call TRBJ2-5; TRBD2 matches at 7 bases. Germline lookup yields CDR1 SGHTA and CDR2 FQGNSA. CDR3 size: 15 residues. Trimming at V came to 1 base and at J to 4 bases, leaving 6 bases not matched to a gene. The DNA for the CDR3 is TGTGCCAGCAGCTTAGGGGGCGGGAGATCAGAGACCCAGTACTTC. It yields the protein CASSLGGGRSETQYF.

As regards this clonotype: Possible read error: a much larger clone is one base away. The rearrangement uses TRBV7-2 and TRBJ2-3, with D perhaps TRBD2 (5 bases). CDR3 length equals 11 residues. CDR1 is SGHTA, CDR2 FQGNSA, per germline. V lost 5 bases, J lost 8 bases, and 8 bases lay in between. In DNA form, the CDR3 reads TGTGCCAGCAGCCGAGGAGGTACGCAGTATTTT. This sequence encodes CASSRGGTQYF. The whole variable domain, filled in from reference TRBV7-2 and TRBJ2-3, reads GAGVSQSPSNKVTEKGKDVELRCDPISGHTALYWYRQSLGQGLEFLIYFQGNSAPDKSGLPSDRFSAERTGGSVSTLTIQRTQQEDSAVYLCASSRGGTQYFGPGTRLTVL.

Remarks on this clonotype: This may arise from a read error, as a much more abundant clone is one base away. V and J are TRBV20-1 and TRBJ2-1, with TRBD1 as a possible D gene (6 bases). Germline CDR1 DFQATT, CDR2 SNEGSKA (reference sequence). The CDR3 covers 11 residues. The ends were cut back, 6 bases at V and 12 bases at J, with 15 bases in the middle. This CDR3 reads CSARTVTVQFF. In DNA form, the CDR3 reads TGCAGTGCCCGGACAGTGACCGTGCAGTTCTTC.

This clonotype has just a few counts. The gene calls are TRBV11-2 and TRBJ2-1, with D perhaps given as TRBD1 or TRBD2 (5 bases each). The CDR3 has 16 residues. Trimming took off 4 bases at V and 3 bases at J, with 16 bases between the two ends. Germline lookup yields CDR1 SGHAT and CDR2 FQNNGV. DNA of the CDR3: TGTGCCAGCAGCTCCTATACGGGACCGAACTACAATGAGCAGTTCTTC. This translates into CASSSYTGPNYNEQFF.

This clonotype is termed medium-sized (0.01 to 0.1%). The genes are TRBV5-1 and TRBJ2-2; D may be TRBD1 (5 bases). CDR3 length equals 18 residues. The germline gives CDR1 SGHRS, CDR2 YFSETQ. Trimming removed 2 bases at V and 0 bases at J, with 17 bases between. CDR3 amino acids: CASSLAEDTVANTGELFF. DNA of the CDR3: TGCGCCAGCAGCTTAGCTGAGGACACCGTCGCGAACACCGGGGAGCTGTTTTTT.

This clonotype counts as medium-sized. This chain links TRBV9 with TRBJ2-5, with D unclear. With 0 bases removed from V and 1 base from J, the gap between germline ends came to 7 bases. Germline V gene lookup returns CDR1 SGDLS and CDR2 YYNGEE. The CDR3 length is 14 residues. CDR3: CASSVGLVQETQYF. In nucleotides, the CDR3 is TGTGCCAGCAGCGTAGGGCTAGTCCAAGAGACCCAGTACTTC.

This clonotype showed up many times. The chain links TRBV2 to TRBJ1-1; TRBD1 matches 12 bases. After removal of 4 bases from V and 2 bases from J, the junction contained 2 bases not matched to a gene. The CDR3 spans 15 residues. Germline-derived CDR1 and CDR2 are SNHLY and FYNNEI. The CDR3 region has the DNA TGTGCCAGCAGTGTGGGACAGGGGGCTAACACTGAAGCTTTCTTT. Encoded protein: CASSVGQGANTEAFF.

This clonotype showed up many times. The CDR3 bases are TGCAGTAGACAGGGGGGCGCAGATACGCAGTATTTT. Its protein product is CSRQGGADTQYF. The genes are TRBV20-1 and TRBJ2-3, with TRBD1 identical over 9 bases. The CDR3 is made up of 12 amino acids. CDR1 and CDR2 (germline): DFQATT, SNEGSKA (reference sequence). The ends lost 8 bases at V and 4 bases at J; junction bases unmatched: 4.